The 30 T cell receptor beta chains reported below all come from one sample, sequenced in a study of T cell responses to AZD1222 COVID-19 vaccine. TCRdb keeps only in-frame clones here, not all; method: immunoSEQ multiplex PCR. The table has around 270,000 clones, almost 95% seen once. The sequenced sample was peripheral blood, obtained 28 days after the second AZD1222 dose. The receptors were sampled from an adult who received the AZD1222 COVID-19 vaccine.

The chain links TRBV9 to TRBJ2-1; D may be TRBD2 (5 bases). V lost 4 bases and J lost 5, with 16 bases in between. The CDR3 is 15 amino acids. The germline V gene has CDR1 SGDLS and CDR2 YYNGEE. CDR3 protein: CASSPILADDNEQFF. The DNA for the CDR3 is TGTGCCAGCAGCCCTATCCTAGCTGACGACAATGAGCAGTTCTTC.

The J gene is TRBJ2-1, the V gene TRBV28; weak D call: TRBD1 (5 bases). Germline CDR1 MDHEN, CDR2 SYDVKM. Trimming shortened V by 7 bases and J by 6 bases, and 13 bases separated the two germline ends. CDR3 length equals 13 residues. The CDR3: CASTPPGLNEQFF. In DNA, the CDR3 is TGTGCCAGCACCCCCCCAGGGCTCAATGAGCAGTTCTTC.

The chain employs TRBV2 and TRBJ2-1; D gene ambiguous. Between the trimmed V and J ends, which lost 6 bases and 5 bases, there was a span of 5 bases. Germline-derived CDR1 and CDR2 are SNHLY and FYNNEI. The CDR3 length is 11 residues. The CDR3 DNA follows: TGTGCCAGCAGCTCAGACAATGAGCAGTTCTTC. Translating it yields CASSSDNEQFF.

V gene TRBV4-3 combines with J gene TRBJ1-1; D is unclear. Looked up from germline, CDR1 is LGHNA and CDR2 is YSLEER. This CDR3 is 13 amino acids long. Trimming left V 3 bases short and J 2 bases short, with 7 bases between. CDR3 sequence: CASSQKHNTEAFF. CDR3 DNA sequence: TGCGCCAGCAGCCAGAAACACAACACTGAAGCTTTCTTT.

The chain uses TRBV10-1 and TRBJ2-3; D perhaps matches TRBD2 (7 bases). There are 14 residues in the CDR3. Trimming shortened V by 4 bases and J by 7 bases, and 15 bases separated the two germline ends. CDR1 is WNHNN, CDR2 SYGVQD, per germline (reference sequence). CDR3 amino acids: CASSGGGGDNTQYF. Written as DNA, the CDR3 is TGCGCCAGCAGTGGGGGGGGCGGCGATAATACGCAGTATTTT.

V is TRBV21-1 and J is TRBJ2-3. TRBV21-1 is a pseudogene. The CDR3 consists of 15 residues. CDR3 sequence reads: CASSPPRALADTQYF. In nucleotides, the CDR3 is TGTGCCAGCAGCCCCCCAAGGGCGCTAGCAGATACGCAGTATTTT.

The V call is TRBV28, the J call TRBJ2-1, with D unresolved. The CDR3 extends over 16 amino acids. Germline V gene data show CDR1 as MDHEN and CDR2 as SYDVKM. Trimming stripped 5 bases from V and 0 bases from J, with 14 bases between. This CDR3 is CASSTPTESSYNEQFF. For the CDR3, the DNA is TGTGCCAGCAGTACCCCGACCGAGAGCTCCTACAATGAGCAGTTCTTC.

The rearrangement links TRBV25-1 to TRBJ1-6; no definite D call. The CDR3 runs 17 residues. The germline V and J ends were trimmed by 1 base and 4 bases, with 14 bases remaining between them. Germline loops: CDR1 MGHDK, CDR2 SYGVNS. The CDR3 sequence: CASSEFGDILYNSPLHF. The CDR3 DNA reads as TGTGCCAGCAGTGAATTCGGAGACATATTATATAATTCACCCCTCCACTTT.

The rearrangement links TRBV28 to TRBJ2-1; tentatively, D is TRBD1 (5 bases). This CDR3 region has 15 residues. Germline CDR1 MDHEN, CDR2 SYDVKM. V lost 4 bases and J lost 3, with 13 bases in between. The CDR3 loop reads CASSSPTEYYNEQFF. CDR3 in DNA: TGTGCCAGCAGTTCCCCGACAGAATACTACAATGAGCAGTTCTTC.

This clone came up once. The chain carries TRBV28 and TRBJ1-2, with 12 bases identical to TRBD1. The V gene's germline CDR1 is MDHEN and CDR2 SYDVKM. This CDR3 has 16 amino acids. Trimming at V came to 4 bases and at J to 8 bases, leaving 11 bases not matched to a gene. The DNA of the CDR3 is TGTGCCAGCAGTTACTCGGGGACAGGGGGCTTGAGGGGCTACACCTTC. The encoded protein is CASSYSGTGGLRGYTF.

The CDR3 here is CATRDRGLSGELFF. The CDR3 DNA reads as TGTGCCACCCGTGACAGGGGGCTCTCCGGGGAGCTGTTTTTT. V is TRBV7-2 and J is TRBJ2-2, with 10 bases lining up with TRBD1. The CDR3 has 14 amino acids. Germline CDR1 is SGHTA and CDR2 is FQGNSA. Trimming took 10 bases from V and 6 from J; bases not matched to a gene: 8.

This chain links TRBV6-5 with TRBJ1-2, with 7 bases aligning to TRBD1. The germline V gene has CDR1 MNHEY and CDR2 SVGAGI. V lost 6 bases, J lost 2 bases, and 6 bases stayed unmatched. The CDR3 is 14 residues long. The CDR3 spells CASRWTGPNYGYTF. Here the CDR3 DNA reads TGTGCCAGCAGGTGGACAGGTCCCAACTATGGCTACACCTTC.

The rearrangement joins TRBV6-6 to TRBJ2-1; tentative D call: TRBD1 (5 bases). Germline V lookup: CDR1 MNHNY, CDR2 SVGAGI (reference sequence). V was cut by 0 bases and J by 0 bases, with 9 bases left in between. CDR3 length: 16 amino acids. In DNA form, the CDR3 reads TGTGCCAGCAGTTACTCGAAGGGGTCCTCCTACAATGAGCAGTTCTTC. This gives the protein CASSYSKGSSYNEQFF.

The chain is built from TRBV3-1 (or the pseudogene TRBV3-2) and TRBJ1-5; a weak D match, TRBD1 (5 bases). V lost 2 bases to trimming and J lost 2 bases, with 10 bases between them. The CDR3 runs 15 residues. The germline gives CDR1 LGHDT, CDR2 YNNKEL (reference sequence). As DNA, the CDR3 is TGTGCCAGCAGCCAAATGGGGCAGGGCAATCAGCCCCAGCATTTT. Protein product: CASSQMGQGNQPQHF.

The rearrangement uses TRBV9 and TRBJ2-7; D is unresolved. The V gene's germline CDR1 is SGDLS and CDR2 YYNGEE. This CDR3 comprises 13 residues. V lost 2 bases and J 2 bases, leaving 8 bases between the germline ends. The CDR3 sequence: CASSVGVTYEQYF. The CDR3 DNA reads TGTGCCAGCAGCGTTGGGGTAACCTACGAGCAGTACTTC.

The V and J genes are TRBV7-9 and TRBJ2-1; 8 bases are shared with TRBD2. Germline assignment: CDR1 SEHNR and CDR2 FQNEAQ (reference sequence). V was pared by 4 bases and J by 6 bases, with 14 bases of the junction left unmatched. The CDR3 runs to 17 residues. The CDR3 DNA reads TGTGCCAGCAGCTCCTTGGTTGATAGCGGGGTATTCAATGAGCAGTTCTTC. Amino acid sequence: CASSSLVDSGVFNEQFF.

The chain combines TRBV28 with TRBJ1-5; unclear D gene. Trimming left V 8 bases short and J 0 bases short, with 11 bases between. The CDR3 sequence is 14 residues long. Germline CDR1 is MDHEN and CDR2 is SYDVKM. The DNA for the CDR3 is TGTGCCAGCGTAAAGGCACTTAGCAATCAGCCCCAGCATTTT. This gives the protein CASVKALSNQPQHF.

This clone was picked up one time. The gene calls are TRBV5-1 and TRBJ1-2; the match to TRBD1 covers 7 bases. This CDR3 is 15 amino acids long. With 2 bases clipped from V and 0 bases from J, the junction kept 4 bases outside the gene matches. In germline, CDR1 is SGHRS, CDR2 YFSETQ. In nucleotides, the CDR3 is TGCGCCAGCAGCTTAGGACAGGCCGCTAACTATGGCTACACCTTC. Residues: CASSLGQAANYGYTF.

This chain links TRBV6-5 with TRBJ2-7; unclear D gene. Germline V gene lookup returns CDR1 MNHEY and CDR2 SVGAGI. There are 14 residues in the CDR3. Trimming left V 0 bases short and J 8 bases short, with 14 bases between. The CDR3: CASSYSRRQVQQYF. As DNA, the CDR3 is TGTGCCAGCAGTTACTCGAGGCGTCAGGTCCAGCAGTACTTC.

V and J are TRBV5-6 and TRBJ2-3; D ambiguous. The CDR3 spans 15 residues. Trimming took 4 bases from V and 4 from J, leaving 16 bases between them. Per the germline V gene, CDR1 is SGHDT and CDR2 is YYEEEE. The CDR3 sequence: CASSPKSWWPDTQYF. CDR3 in DNA: TGTGCCAGCAGCCCTAAATCCTGGTGGCCAGATACGCAGTATTTT.

This clone was counted a few times. The chain links TRBV5-1 to TRBJ1-2; no definite D call. Per germline, CDR1 SGHRS and CDR2 YFSETQ. V dropped 0 bases and J dropped 4 bases, with 7 bases sitting between them. The CDR3 spans 13 residues. CDR3 sequence: CASSLAGPYGYTF. The CDR3 DNA follows: TGCGCCAGCAGCTTGGCCGGACCCTATGGCTACACCTTC.

About this clone itself: This sample also contains other DNA sequences that code for the same CDR3. The rearrangement links TRBV5-1 to TRBJ2-7; TRBD2 aligns across 7 bases. Germline CDR1 reads SGHRS; CDR2 reads YFSETQ. CDR3 length equals 14 residues. The J segment lost 3 bases and the V segment lost 4 bases, leaving 7 bases of the junction unmatched. CDR3 DNA: TGCGCCAGCAGCCCGGTTGGCGGGAGCTACGAGCAGTACTTC. Encoded protein: CASSPVGGSYEQYF.

The CDR3 DNA follows: TGCGCCAGCAGCTTGGGTAGCGGGAGGGCCGAAGGTTATGGCGAGCAGTACTTC. It translates to CASSLGSGRAEGYGEQYF. The rearrangement joins TRBV5-1 to TRBJ2-7, with 11 positions matching TRBD2. Germline lookup yields CDR1 SGHRS and CDR2 YFSETQ. Trimming at V came to 0 bases and at J to 6 bases, leaving 14 bases not matched to a gene. CDR3 size: 18 residues.

The chain is built from TRBV5-1 and TRBJ2-7; 7 nucleotides match TRBD1. V trimming: 4 bases; J trimming: 7 bases; junction bases outside the gene matches: 11. CDR3 length: 14 residues. CDR1 is SGHRS, CDR2 YFSETQ, per germline. The CDR3 spells CASSRGQSSGEQYF. The CDR3 DNA is TGCGCCAGCAGCCGGGGACAGTCCTCAGGGGAGCAGTACTTC.

This clone has a single count. J is TRBJ2-7 and V is TRBV7-2; the D gene is possibly TRBD2 (5 bases). The V gene lost 4 bases and the J gene lost 2 bases, with 21 bases spanning the gap. CDR3 size: 17 residues. The germline V gene has CDR1 SGHTA and CDR2 FQGNSA. The CDR3 protein is CASSSQKGGPETYEQYF. The CDR3 DNA follows: TGTGCCAGCAGCTCACAAAAAGGAGGACCGGAGACCTACGAGCAGTACTTC. Full variable domain (remainder filled in from reference TRBV7-2 and TRBJ2-7): GAGVSQSPSNKVTEKGKDVELRCDPISGHTALYWYRQSLGQGLEFLIYFQGNSAPDKSGLPSDRFSAERTGGSVSTLTIQRTQQEDSAVYLCASSSQKGGPETYEQYFGPGTRLTVT.

V and J are TRBV7-3 and TRBJ2-5; 7 nucleotides align to TRBD1. The germline V gene encodes CDR1 SGHTA and CDR2 FQGTGA. The CDR3 totals 15 residues. V shed 5 bases and J 4 bases; nucleotides not matched to a gene: 10. DNA of the CDR3: TGTGCCAGCAGCCCATCACTAGGGGGCTTAGAGACCCAGTACTTC. This codes for CASSPSLGGLETQYF. Using reference TRBV7-3 and TRBJ2-5 for the parts outside the CDR3, the full variable domain is GAGVSQTPSNKVTEKGKYVELRCDPISGHTALYWYRQSLGQGPEFLIYFQGTGAADDSGLPNDRFFAVRPEGSVSTLKIQRTERGDSAVYLCASSPSLGGLETQYFGPGTRLLVL.

This clone showed up just once. The chain combines TRBV5-1 with TRBJ1-1; D uncertain. This CDR3 has 15 residues. V lost 0 bases and J lost 0, with 9 bases in between. CDR1 is SGHRS, CDR2 YFSETQ, per germline. The CDR3 sequence: CASSLGHEMNTEAFF. The CDR3 DNA is TGCGCCAGCAGCTTGGGTCACGAGATGAACACTGAAGCTTTCTTT. Based on the CDR3 plus reference TRBV5-1 and TRBJ1-1, the full variable domain is KAGVTQTPRYLIKTRGQQVTLSCSPISGHRSVSWYQQTPGQGLQFLFEYFSETQRNKGNFPGRFSGRQFSNSRSEMNVSTLELGDSALYLCASSLGHEMNTEAFFGQGTRLTVV.

Remarks on this clone: Within the sample, other DNA sequences also encode this same CDR3. The J gene is TRBJ1-5, the V gene TRBV27; tentative D call: TRBD1 (6 bases). Trimming took 5 bases from V and 7 from J, leaving 12 bases between them. From germline, CDR1 is MNHEY and CDR2 SMNVEV (reference sequence). The length of the CDR3 is 13 residues. CDR3: CASSTRGGQPQHF. The CDR3 coding sequence is TGTGCCAGCAGTACCAGGGGTGGACAGCCCCAGCATTTT.

V and J are TRBV28 and TRBJ1-6; D possibly corresponds to TRBD1 (5 bases). Trimming removed 5 bases at V and 14 bases at J, with 13 bases between. Germline CDR1 MDHEN, CDR2 SYDVKM. The CDR3 has 12 residues. CDR3 in amino acids: CASSPGVGALHF. CDR3 nucleotide sequence: TGTGCCAGCAGTCCGGGGGTCGGGGCCCTCCACTTT.

The rearrangement uses TRBV6-5 and TRBJ1-4; maybe TRBD1 (6 bases). The ends were cut back, 0 bases at V and 8 bases at J, with 16 bases in the middle. The length of the CDR3 is 16 residues. Germline V gene data show CDR1 as MNHEY and CDR2 as SVGAGI. The CDR3 DNA is TGTGCCAGCAGTTACTCGTCGGGGGCCGCTAGGGAAAAACTGTTTTTT. It yields the protein CASSYSSGAAREKLFF.